This T cell receptor (beta chain) was sequenced during a study of T cells expressing NK-cell markers. Study details: Sequencing covered eight donors, seven HCMV-seropositive and one seronegative.

For each CDR3 protein, TCRdb gives one entry from its re-call of the 5' RACE reads, without DNA. The sample totals approximately 170,000 distinct CDR3 sequences. This CDR3 is 15 amino acids long. The chain links TRBV12-3 or TRBV12-4 to TRBJ2-2; TCRdb's D call, TRBD1, is unchecked because there is no DNA. This TCR was sampled from a man aged 18 to 69 in good health. Sequencing was carried out using blood T cells: a sorted CD56 or NKG2C T cell subset, CD4+ or CD8+ T cells, or bulk PBMC T cells (not recorded which). The CDR3 region is CASSQDKPNTGELFF.